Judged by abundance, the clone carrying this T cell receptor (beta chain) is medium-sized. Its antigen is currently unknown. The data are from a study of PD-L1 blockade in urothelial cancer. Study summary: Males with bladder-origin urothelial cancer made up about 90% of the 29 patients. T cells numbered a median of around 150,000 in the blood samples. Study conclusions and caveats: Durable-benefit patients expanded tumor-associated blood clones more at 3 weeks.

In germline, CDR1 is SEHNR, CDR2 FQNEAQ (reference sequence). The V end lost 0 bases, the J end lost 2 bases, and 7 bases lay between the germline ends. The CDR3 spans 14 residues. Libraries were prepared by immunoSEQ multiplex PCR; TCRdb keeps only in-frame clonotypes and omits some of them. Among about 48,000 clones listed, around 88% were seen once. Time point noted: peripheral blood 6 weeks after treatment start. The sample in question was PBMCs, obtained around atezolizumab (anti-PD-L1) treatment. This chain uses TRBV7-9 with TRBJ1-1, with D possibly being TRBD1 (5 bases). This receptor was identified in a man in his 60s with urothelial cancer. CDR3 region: CASSLAGTNTEAFF. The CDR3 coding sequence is TGTGCCAGCAGCTTAGCAGGGACTAACACTGAAGCTTTCTTT.